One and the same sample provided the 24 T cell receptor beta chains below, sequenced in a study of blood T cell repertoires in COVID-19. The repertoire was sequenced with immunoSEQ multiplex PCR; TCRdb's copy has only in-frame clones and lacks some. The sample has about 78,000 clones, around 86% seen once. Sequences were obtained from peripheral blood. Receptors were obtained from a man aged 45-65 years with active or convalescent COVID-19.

CDR3 sequence: CAQEPLGLAGMNTGELFF. The DNA of the CDR3 is TGTGCCCAGGAACCCCTGGGTCTAGCGGGGATGAACACCGGGGAGCTGTTTTTT. This chain uses TRBV7-9 with TRBJ2-2; 9 bases agree with TRBD2. CDR3 length: 18 amino acids. The junction had 17 bases not matched to a gene; V was cut back by 11 bases and J by 1 base. In germline, CDR1 is SEHNR, CDR2 FQNEAQ (reference sequence). Drawing the rest from reference TRBV7-9 and TRBJ2-2, the complete variable domain is DTGVSQNPRHKITKRGQNVTFRCDPISEHNRLYWYRQTLGQGPEFLTYFQNEAQLEKSRLLSDRFSAERPKGSFSTLEIQRTEQGDSAMYLCAQEPLGLAGMNTGELFFGEGSRLTVL.

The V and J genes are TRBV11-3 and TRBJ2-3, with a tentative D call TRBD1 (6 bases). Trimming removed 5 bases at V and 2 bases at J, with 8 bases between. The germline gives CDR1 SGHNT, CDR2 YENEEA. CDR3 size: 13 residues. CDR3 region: CASSRQDTDTQYF. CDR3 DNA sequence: TGTGCCAGCAGCCGACAGGACACAGATACGCAGTATTTT.

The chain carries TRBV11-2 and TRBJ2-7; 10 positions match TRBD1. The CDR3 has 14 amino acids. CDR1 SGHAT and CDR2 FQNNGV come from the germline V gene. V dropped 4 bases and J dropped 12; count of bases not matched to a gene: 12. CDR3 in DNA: TGTGCCAGCAGCTCCCCCTCGGGACAGGGGATCCGGTACTTC. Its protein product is CASSSPSGQGIRYF.

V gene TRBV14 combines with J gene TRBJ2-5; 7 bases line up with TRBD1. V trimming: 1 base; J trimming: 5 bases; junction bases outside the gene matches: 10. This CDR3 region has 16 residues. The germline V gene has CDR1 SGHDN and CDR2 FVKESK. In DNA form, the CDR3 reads TGTGCCAGCAGCCAAGGGGTACAGGGGCGCCGGGAGACCCAGTACTTC. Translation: CASSQGVQGRRETQYF.

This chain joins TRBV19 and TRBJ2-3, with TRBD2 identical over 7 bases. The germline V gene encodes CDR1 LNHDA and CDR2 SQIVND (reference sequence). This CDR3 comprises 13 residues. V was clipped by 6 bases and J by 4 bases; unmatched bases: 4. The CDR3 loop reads CASSLGGSDTQYF. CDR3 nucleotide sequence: TGTGCCAGTAGCCTGGGGGGGTCAGATACGCAGTATTTT.

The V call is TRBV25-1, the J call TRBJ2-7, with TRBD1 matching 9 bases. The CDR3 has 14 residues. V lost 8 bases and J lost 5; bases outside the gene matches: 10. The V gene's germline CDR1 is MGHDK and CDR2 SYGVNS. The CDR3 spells CASVPGTGINEQYF. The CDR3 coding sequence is TGTGCCAGCGTCCCAGGGACAGGGATCAACGAGCAGTACTTC.

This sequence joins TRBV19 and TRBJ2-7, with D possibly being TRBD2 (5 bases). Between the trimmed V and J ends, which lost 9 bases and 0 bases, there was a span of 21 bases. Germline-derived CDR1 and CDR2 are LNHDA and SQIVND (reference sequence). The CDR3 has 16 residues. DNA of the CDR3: TGTGCCAGCGAAGGTGGAGGTCCCCGAAGCTCCTACGAGCAGTACTTC. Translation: CASEGGGPRSSYEQYF.

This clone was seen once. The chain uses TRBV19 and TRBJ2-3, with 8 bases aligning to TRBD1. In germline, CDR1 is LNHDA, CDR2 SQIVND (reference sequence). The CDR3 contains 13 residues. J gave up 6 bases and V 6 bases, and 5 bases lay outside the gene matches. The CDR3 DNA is TGTGCCAGTAGGGGTACAGGGGGGGATACGCAGTATTTT. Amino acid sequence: CASRGTGGDTQYF.

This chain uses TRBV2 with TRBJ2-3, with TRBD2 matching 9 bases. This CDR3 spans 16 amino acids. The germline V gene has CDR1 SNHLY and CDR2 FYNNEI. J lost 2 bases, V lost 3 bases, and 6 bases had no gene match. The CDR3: CASSDGSGGFTDTQYF. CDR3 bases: TGTGCCAGCAGTGACGGTAGCGGGGGATTCACAGATACGCAGTATTTT.

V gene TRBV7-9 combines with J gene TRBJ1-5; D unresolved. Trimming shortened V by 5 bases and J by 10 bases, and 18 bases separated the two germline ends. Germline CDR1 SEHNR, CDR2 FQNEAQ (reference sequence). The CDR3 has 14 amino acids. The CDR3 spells CASSEIDRVVPQHF. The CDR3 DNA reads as TGTGCCAGCAGCGAGATCGACCGGGTGGTTCCCCAGCATTTT.

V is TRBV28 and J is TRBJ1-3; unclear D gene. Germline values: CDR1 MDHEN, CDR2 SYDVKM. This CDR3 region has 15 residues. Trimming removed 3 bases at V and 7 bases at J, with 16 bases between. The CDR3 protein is CASSLSEGGGNTIYF. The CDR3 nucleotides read TGTGCCAGCAGTTTGAGTGAGGGCGGTGGGAACACCATATATTTT.

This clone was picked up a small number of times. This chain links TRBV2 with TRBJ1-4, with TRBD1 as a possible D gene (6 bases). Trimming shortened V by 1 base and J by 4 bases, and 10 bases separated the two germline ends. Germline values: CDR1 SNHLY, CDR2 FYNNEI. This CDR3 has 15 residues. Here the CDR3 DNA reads TGTGCCAGCAGTGAAGGGACAGCTATTAATGAAAAACTGTTTTTT. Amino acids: CASSEGTAINEKLFF.

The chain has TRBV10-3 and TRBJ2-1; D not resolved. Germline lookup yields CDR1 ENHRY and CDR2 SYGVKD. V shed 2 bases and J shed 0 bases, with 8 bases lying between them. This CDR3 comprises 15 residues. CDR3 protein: CAISELSSSYNEQFF. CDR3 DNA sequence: TGTGCCATCAGTGAGCTTAGTTCCTCCTACAATGAGCAGTTCTTC.

The DNA of the CDR3 is TGTGCCAGCAGCACGCAGGTCCAAGAGACCCAGTACTTC. Translated, it gives CASSTQVQETQYF. The chain links TRBV11-2 to TRBJ2-5; D is uncertain. Trimming cost V 5 bases and J 1 base, with 8 bases left between them. CDR3 size: 13 residues. Germline CDR1 reads SGHAT; CDR2 reads FQNNGV.

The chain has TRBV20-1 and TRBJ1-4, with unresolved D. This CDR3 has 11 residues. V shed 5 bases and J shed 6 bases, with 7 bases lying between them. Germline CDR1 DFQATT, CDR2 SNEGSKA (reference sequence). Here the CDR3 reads CSAAEDEKLFF. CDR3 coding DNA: TGCAGTGCTGCGGAAGATGAAAAACTGTTTTTT.

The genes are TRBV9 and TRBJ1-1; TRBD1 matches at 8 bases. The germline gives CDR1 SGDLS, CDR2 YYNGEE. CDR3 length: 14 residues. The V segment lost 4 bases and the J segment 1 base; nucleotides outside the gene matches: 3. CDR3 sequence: CASSPGTGNTEAFF. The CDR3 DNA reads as TGTGCCAGCAGCCCAGGGACAGGGAACACTGAAGCTTTCTTT.

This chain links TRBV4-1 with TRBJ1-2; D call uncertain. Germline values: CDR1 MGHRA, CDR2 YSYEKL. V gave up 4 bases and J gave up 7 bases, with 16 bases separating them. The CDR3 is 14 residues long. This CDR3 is CASSPDRGTSGYTF. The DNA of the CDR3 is TGCGCCAGCAGCCCGGACCGGGGTACAAGTGGCTACACCTTC.

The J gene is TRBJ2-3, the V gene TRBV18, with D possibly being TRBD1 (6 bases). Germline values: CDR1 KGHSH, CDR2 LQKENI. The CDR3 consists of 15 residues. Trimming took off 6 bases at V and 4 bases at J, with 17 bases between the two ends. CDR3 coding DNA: TGTGCCAGCTCCCAGGGGACACCTGAGCCAGATACGCAGTATTTT. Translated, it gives CASSQGTPEPDTQYF.

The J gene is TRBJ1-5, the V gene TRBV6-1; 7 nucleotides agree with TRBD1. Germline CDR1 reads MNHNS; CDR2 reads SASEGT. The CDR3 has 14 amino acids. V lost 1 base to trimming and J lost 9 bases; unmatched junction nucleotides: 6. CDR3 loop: CASSEGGGFRPQHF. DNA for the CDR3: TGTGCCAGCAGTGAAGGAGGGGGCTTTCGGCCCCAGCATTTT.

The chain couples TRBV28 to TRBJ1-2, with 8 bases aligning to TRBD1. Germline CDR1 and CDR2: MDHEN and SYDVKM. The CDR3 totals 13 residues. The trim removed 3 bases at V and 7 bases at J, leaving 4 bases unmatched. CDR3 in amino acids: CASSFQGAVGYTF. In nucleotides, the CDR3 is TGTGCCAGCAGTTTTCAGGGGGCGGTTGGCTACACCTTC.

The CDR3: CASSMRTFSYNEQFF. The CDR3 DNA follows: TGTGCCAGTAGTATGAGGACATTCTCCTACAATGAGCAGTTCTTC. The rearrangement links TRBV19 to TRBJ2-1, with a tentative D call TRBD1 (5 bases). The CDR3 extends over 15 amino acids. V was pared by 3 bases and J by 0 bases, with 9 bases between. Germline assignment: CDR1 LNHDA and CDR2 SQIVND (reference sequence).

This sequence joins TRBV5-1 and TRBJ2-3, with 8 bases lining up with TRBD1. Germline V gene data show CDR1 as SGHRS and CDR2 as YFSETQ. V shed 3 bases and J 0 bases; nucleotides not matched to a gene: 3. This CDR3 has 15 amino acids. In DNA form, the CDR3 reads TGCGCCAGCAGCTCCGGACAGGGTAGCACAGATACGCAGTATTTT. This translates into CASSSGQGSTDTQYF.

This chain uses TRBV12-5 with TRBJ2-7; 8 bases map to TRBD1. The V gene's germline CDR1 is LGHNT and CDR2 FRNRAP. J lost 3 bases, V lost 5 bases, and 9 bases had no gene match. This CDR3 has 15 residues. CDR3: CASGNHAGQDYEQYV. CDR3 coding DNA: TGTGCTAGTGGTAATCACGCGGGACAGGACTACGAGCAGTACGTC.

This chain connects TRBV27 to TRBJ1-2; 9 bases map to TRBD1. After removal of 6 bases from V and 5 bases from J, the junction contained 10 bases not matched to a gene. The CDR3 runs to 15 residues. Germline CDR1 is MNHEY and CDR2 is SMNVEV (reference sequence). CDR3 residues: CASRATGGAWYGYTF. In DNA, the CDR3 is TGTGCCAGCAGGGCTACAGGGGGCGCATGGTATGGCTACACCTTC.